Detailed here is one T cell receptor (beta chain). This clonotype appeared a few times. Its antigen specificity is not known. No base qualities exist here, and no much larger clone lies one base off it. The cysteine opens and the phenylalanine closes a CDR3 of 14 amino acids. The CDR3 DNA has 42 bases and is translated from base 1. Relative to germline, V is 2 bases shorter and J is 3 bases shorter, with 10 bases between their ends. CDR1 and CDR2 were assigned from the germline V gene (reference sequence) as LGHDT and YNNKEL. This sample was included in a study of blood T cells in healthy people across ages (dated by TCRdb to the mid-2010s). Describing the broader study: Template switching captured roughly one uniquely barcoded TCR beta cDNA molecule per two T cells in model experiments. Age-related changes in TCR beta repertoire diversity were measured in the study by deep sequencing normalized with unique cDNA molecular identifiers. Donors were grouped into four age groups: young (average about 15 years), middle-aged (about 38), aged (about 60) and long-lived (approximately 81). To avoid experimental bias, donors of different ages were distributed randomly across sequencing lanes. The study analyzed two additional independent replicas of 1 million unique cDNA reads from the same blood draw for two donors, one aged 18 to 30 and one aged 80 or older.

Receptor amplification or capture employed 5' RACE. Sequencing was performed on an Illumina HiSeq 2500. A second PCR of roughly 7 to 11 cycles was performed with a sample-barcoded 5' primer and a J-beta primer mix. Each TCR beta cDNA molecule received a unique molecular identifier from a template-switch 5' adaptor carrying 12 random nucleotides. At least 2.5 million CDR3-containing paired-end reads were obtained from each sample. All of the RNA was converted into first-strand cDNA using the Mint cDNA synthesis kit, with a TRBC-specific oligonucleotide serving as the primer. After uracil-DNA glycosylase treatment, a first 18-cycle PCR used universal primers M1SS and BC2_uni_R on all cDNA. The original pipeline was this. For normalization, 1 million high-quality reads were randomly selected from each sample, with every read carrying a distinct molecular identifier. Reads sharing molecular identifiers were discarded rather than binned into consensus sequences. MiTCR, set to a Q25 quality threshold and the strictest error-elimination algorithm, was used for CDR3 identification, clonotype clustering and error correction. A nonparametric unseen species model with Euler transformation was used to estimate lower-bound total TCR beta diversity. Starting from the raw public reads, TCRdb applied fastp trimming at Q25, assembled clones with MiXCR and retained in-frame beta chains. All rows with the same CDR3 protein become a single entry with the most common DNA and genes. The V and J calls come from TCRdb's annotation, not from the publication. This sample is represented by roughly 800,000 distinct CDR3 sequences; about 55% of them were singletons. The leading ten clones occupy under 50% of the sample.

The 35 to 40 donors, aged 6 to 90 years, were systemically healthy Caucasian individuals from Russia. Each donor gave 8.5 to 10 milliliters of peripheral blood, collected into EDTA-treated Vacutainer tubes. Ficoll-Paque density-gradient centrifugation was used to isolate PBMCs, with at least 6.5 million per sample. Total RNA was extracted from PBMCs with Trizol reagent, with at least 6 micrograms obtained per sample. For every donor, an aliquot of PBMCs went through flow cytometry to measure the percentages of naive CD45RAhigh/CD27high T cells. Study-wide findings and limitations: Estimates of total diversity based on one million sequenced T cells were regarded as lower bounds and as underestimates. The percentage of naive T cells measured by flow cytometry correlated strongly with observed TCR beta diversity. Because the CMV infection status of the donors was unknown, age-related changes in expanded clonotypes may potentially have been confounded. Conclusive comparison of naive and antigen-experienced compartments was prevented by the profiling of bulk unsorted PBMCs. As age increased, observed TCR beta diversity per million T cells dropped in a roughly linear way, and a significant reduction was already evident by age 40. Compared with the aged group, the long-lived group had more naive CD4+ T cells, fewer expanded clones and increased TCR diversity, a pattern suggesting age selection.

The sample taken for sequencing was blood. This sequence was found in a man aged 80 or over in good health. The sequence joins TRBV3-1 to TRBJ1-2; TRBD1 is perhaps the D gene, given 6 matching bases. The CDR3 protein: CASSQRGLDYGYTF. Read as DNA, the sequence is TGTGCCAGCAGCCAACGGGGGCTTGACTATGGCTACACCTTC.